This is a list of T cell receptor beta chains from one sample in a study of Ad26.COV2.S vaccination and SARS-CoV-2 variants. The repertoire was sequenced with immunoSEQ multiplex PCR; TCRdb's copy has only in-frame clones and lacks some. The table has roughly 400,000 clones, about 92% seen once. The sequenced sample was peripheral blood, obtained in a trial of Ad26.COV2.S vaccine versus placebo. The receptor source for this set is a person between 18 and 60 years old who received the Ad26.COV2.S COVID-19 vaccine or a placebo. Each CDR3 is given with its conserved first and last residue. Each record gives: V gene, clone size, D gene, J gene, CDR3 DNA, CDR3 protein. D genes are given only for firm matches. Clone size, where shown, is once, few, many, or a class for clones that have expanded.

TRBV5-1	.	.	TRBJ2-2	TGCGCCAGCAGTACCCATCGGGGCGCCGGGGAGCTGTTTTTT	CASSTHRGAGELFF
TRBV30	.	.	TRBJ1-2	TGTGCCTGGAGTGTCGGATATAACTATGGCTACACCTTC	CAWSVGYNYGYTF
TRBV3-1/TRBV3-2	.	.	TRBJ2-3	TGTGCCAGCAGCCACAACCAGGGAGATACGCAGTATTTT	CASSHNQGDTQYF
TRBV19	.	.	TRBJ1-6	TGTGCCAGTAGTTTTTTCGGGACACCGAATTCACCCCTCCACTTT	CASSFFGTPNSPLHF
TRBV6-2/TRBV6-3	.	.	TRBJ2-5	TGTGCCAGCAGTATTAGAGAGACCCAGTACTTC	CASSIRETQYF
TRBV5-4	many	.	TRBJ1-2	TGTGCCAGCAGCTCGACGGGGTTGTATGGCTACACCTTC	CASSSTGLYGYTF
TRBV28	.	TRBD1	TRBJ1-2	TGTGCCAGCAGTGAAGCCGGGACAGGGGGCGCCCCGGGAGGCTACACCTTC	CASSEAGTGGAPGGYTF
TRBV19	.	TRBD1	TRBJ1-6	TGTGCCAGTAGGCTCCTCTGGGACAGGGGGCGCATTTCACCCCTCCACTTT	CASRLLWDRGRISPLHF
TRBV25-1	.	.	TRBJ2-7	TGTGCCAGCGGAGGGTTACCTGGGCCCTCCTACGAGCAGTACTTC	CASGGLPGPSYEQYF
TRBV27	.	.	TRBJ1-2	TGTGCCACCCGGAACCCCTATGGCTACACCTTC	CATRNPYGYTF
TRBV7-9	few	.	TRBJ2-1	TGTGCCAGCAGCCTGGCTTCCCACCTCAACTACTACAATGAGCAGTTCTTC	CASSLASHLNYYNEQFF
TRBV6-2/TRBV6-3	few	.	TRBJ1-1	TGTGCCAGCAGTTACCAAACATCTTGGGACACTGAAGCTTTCTTT	CASSYQTSWDTEAFF
TRBV5-1	.	TRBD1	TRBJ1-1	TGCGCCAGCAGCTTCCGACAGGGAAACACTGAAGCTTTCTTT	CASSFRQGNTEAFF
TRBV7-2	.	TRBD1	TRBJ2-3	TGTGCCAGCAGCTTAATGCAGGGGGCGTCAACAGATACGCAGTATTTT	CASSLMQGASTDTQYF
TRBV2	.	.	TRBJ2-5	TGTGCCAGCAGTTCCCGAGCCAGGATCGGGGAGACCCAGTACTTC	CASSSRARIGETQYF
TRBV5-4	.	TRBD1	TRBJ2-7	TGTGCCAGCAGACCACAGGGGGCATCCCCCTACGAGCAGTACTTC	CASRPQGASPYEQYF
TRBV27	.	.	TRBJ2-6	TGTGCCAGCAGTTTTCGCTCTGGGGCCAACGTCCTGACTTTC	CASSFRSGANVLTF
TRBV6-2/TRBV6-3	.	.	TRBJ2-3	TGTGCCAGCAGTTACACCACAGATACGCAGTATTTT	CASSYTTDTQYF
TRBV7-9	.	.	TRBJ2-1	TGTGCCAGCAGACGAGACGCCTACAATGAGCAGTTCTTC	CASRRDAYNEQFF
TRBV7-9	.	TRBD1	TRBJ2-3	TGTGCCAGCCCCCCACAAGGAGCACAGGGGGATACGCAGTATTTT	CASPPQGAQGDTQYF
TRBV11-2	.	TRBD2	TRBJ2-3	TGTGCCAGCAGCGCTCGACTAGCGGGGGAGTCAGCAGATACGCAGTATTTT	CASSARLAGESADTQYF
TRBV7-2	.	TRBD1	TRBJ2-5	TGTGCCAGCAGCCAGGGACAGGGGGCGAGGACCCAGTACTTC	CASSQGQGARTQYF
TRBV11-2	.	.	TRBJ1-3	TGTGCCAGCAGCCCCCCCGGAAACACCATATATTTT	CASSPPGNTIYF
TRBV28	.	TRBD1	TRBJ1-2	TGTGCCAGCAGTTTGTGGGACAGGGAGGAGGGCTACACCTTC	CASSLWDREEGYTF
TRBV27	.	.	TRBJ2-5	TGTGCCAGCAGTTTGCGTCGGGGGCAAGAGACCCAGTACTTC	CASSLRRGQETQYF
TRBV5-8	.	.	TRBJ1-2	TGTGCCAGCAGCTTGGTTGTAGGTATTGGCGGCTACACCTTC	CASSLVVGIGGYTF
TRBV28	once	TRBD1	TRBJ2-3	TGTGCCAGCAGTAAGCACAGGGGGCTTGGCACAGATACGCAGTATTTT	CASSKHRGLGTDTQYF
TRBV7-2	.	.	TRBJ1-3	TGTGCCAGCAGCTTAGGCACCGGGACTGGAGGAAACACCATATATTTT	CASSLGTGTGGNTIYF
TRBV5-1	.	.	TRBJ2-7	TGCGCCAGCAGCTTGGGAGGGACTGAATCCTACGAGCAGTACTTC	CASSLGGTESYEQYF
TRBV5-1	.	TRBD1	TRBJ2-2	TGCGCCAGCAGCAGGACAGGGGAGGTCGGGGAGCTGTTTTTT	CASSRTGEVGELFF
TRBV5-4	.	.	TRBJ1-1	TGTGCCAGCAGCCTGGCGGTGGGGAAGGACACTGAAGCTTTCTTT	CASSLAVGKDTEAFF
TRBV4-1	.	.	TRBJ1-2	TGCGCCAGCAGCCATAGAGCGAGAGGGCCGGGCTTCGGCTATGGCTACACCTTC	CASSHRARGPGFGYGYTF
TRBV7-2	.	.	TRBJ2-3	TGTGCCAGCAGCTTCCCGGGGCTAAGCACAGATACGCAGTATTTT	CASSFPGLSTDTQYF
TRBV28	.	.	TRBJ2-2	TGTGCCAGCGACGACAGGCACAACACCGGGGAGCTGTTTTTT	CASDDRHNTGELFF
TRBV12-3/TRBV12-4	.	.	TRBJ2-1	TGTGCCAGCAGCCCGCCGACAGGCAATGAGCAGTTCTTC	CASSPPTGNEQFF
TRBV7-8	.	TRBD2	TRBJ2-3	TGTGCCAGCAGCCAACTCGGGGGGGGGTCAGCAGATACGCAGTATTTT	CASSQLGGGSADTQYF
TRBV20-1	.	.	TRBJ2-2	TGCAGTGCTAGTTTTGCGAACACCGGGGAGCTGTTTTTT	CSASFANTGELFF
TRBV24-1	.	TRBD2	TRBJ2-1	TGTGCCACCAGTGATTTGAGCGGGGGGGCCGTAAATGAGCAGTTCTTC	CATSDLSGGAVNEQFF
TRBV19	.	.	TRBJ2-6	TGTGCCAGTAGATGGAACTCTGGGGCCAACGTCCTGACTTTC	CASRWNSGANVLTF
TRBV12-3/TRBV12-4	.	.	TRBJ1-4	TGTGCCAGCAGTTTAGTGAGGGGTGAAAAACTGTTTTTT	CASSLVRGEKLFF
TRBV7-9	.	.	TRBJ1-2	TGTGCCAGCAGCTTAGCTGGCAGAAACTATGGCTACACCTTC	CASSLAGRNYGYTF
TRBV5-4	.	.	TRBJ1-2	TGTGCCAGCAGCTTGGGGAACTATGGCTACACCTTC	CASSLGNYGYTF
TRBV28	.	.	TRBJ2-5	TGTGCCAGTGCAAAGAAACAAGAGACCCAGTACTTC	CASAKKQETQYF
TRBV12-5	.	.	TRBJ1-2	TGTGCTAGTGGTTTGGCCTTCAGAGACCTATTCGGCTACACCTTC	CASGLAFRDLFGYTF
TRBV11-2	.	TRBD1	TRBJ1-6	TGTGCCAGCAGCTTAGTGGCAGGGGGAGTCACTTCCTATAATTCACCCCTCCACTTT	CASSLVAGGVTSYNSPLHF
TRBV11-2	.	.	TRBJ2-7	TGTGCCAGCAGCTTAGGACAGAGTGAGCAGTACTTC	CASSLGQSEQYF
TRBV10-3	.	.	TRBJ2-7	TGTGCCATCAGTGAGTGGATTGCCTCCTACGAGCAGTACTTC	CAISEWIASYEQYF
TRBV3-1/TRBV3-2	.	TRBD1	TRBJ2-7	TGTGCCAGCAGCCAACGTGCGGATCTTCAGGGGGACTACGAGCAGTACTTC	CASSQRADLQGDYEQYF
TRBV30	.	.	TRBJ2-7	TGTGCCTGGAGTGTAAGTGTCTCCTACGAGCAGTACTTC	CAWSVSVSYEQYF
TRBV19	once	.	TRBJ1-5	TGTGCCAGTAGTATTGAGGGGGGGAATCAGCCCCAGCATTTT	CASSIEGGNQPQHF
TRBV19	.	TRBD1	TRBJ2-7	TGTGCCAGTAGCCCCGGGACAGGGGACTCCTACGAGCAGTACTTC	CASSPGTGDSYEQYF
TRBV3-1/TRBV3-2	.	TRBD1	TRBJ1-4	TGTGCCAGCAGCCAAGATGGCCGTTGGGACAGGGCCGAAAAACTGTTTTTT	CASSQDGRWDRAEKLFF
TRBV5-8	.	.	TRBJ2-1	TGTGCCAGCAGCCCTATTCTTGACAGGCACAATGAGCAGTTCTTC	CASSPILDRHNEQFF
TRBV18	.	TRBD1	TRBJ1-1	TGTGCCAGCTCACCGGGACAGGGTCCCGCCACTGAAGCTTTCTTT	CASSPGQGPATEAFF
TRBV10-2	.	TRBD1	TRBJ1-6	TGCGCCAGCAGTGACTGGGACAGGTATAATTCACCCCTCCACTTT	CASSDWDRYNSPLHF
TRBV20-1	.	.	TRBJ1-1	TGCAGTGCTAGCGTACACAGCGAAGCTTTCTTT	CSASVHSEAFF
TRBV9	.	TRBD2	TRBJ2-3	TGTGCCAGCAGCGTAGCCCAACTAGCGGGGGTCCCCACGCAGTATTTT	CASSVAQLAGVPTQYF
TRBV19	.	TRBD1	TRBJ2-5	TGTGCCAGTACCCCCGGAGGACAGGGGTGGGAGACCCAGTACTTC	CASTPGGQGWETQYF
TRBV11-2	.	.	TRBJ2-2	TGTGCCAGCAGCTTAGCCCTGACTAGGACCGGGGAGCTGTTTTTT	CASSLALTRTGELFF
TRBV30	.	.	TRBJ2-5	TGTGCCTGGAACAGAGACCAAGAGACCCAGTACTTC	CAWNRDQETQYF